The clone carrying this T cell receptor beta chain was recorded at least ten times. Its matching antigen is unknown. This record comes from a study of T cell repertoires in cytomegalovirus infection. Study at large: Public signatures in TCR beta pointed to CMV infection and matching HLA type. Findings and caveats of the study: What dominated the ex vivo response were HLA-C-restricted CMV-specific TCR beta clonotypes. Carriage of CMV together with the relevant HLA was identifiable through cumulative public TCR beta family frequency.

TCRdb recomputed calls from the reads with MiXCR, one row per CDR3 protein. The table lists 160,000 or so distinct CDR3 sequences, around a quarter of them singletons. Germline V gives CDR1 LNHDA, CDR2 SQIVND (reference sequence). There are 14 residues in the CDR3. V was cut by 4 bases and J by 6 bases, with 15 bases left in between. The receptor was derived from a human donor in good health (CMV status not recorded). Some clones in this sample may be carry-over from other donors' samples. Sequenced sample: PBMCs. This chain connects TRBV19 to TRBJ1-1, with D maybe TRBD1 (6 bases). The CDR3 sequence is CASSRSGQIPEAFF. CDR3 coding DNA: TGTGCCAGTAGTAGATCGGGACAAATCCCTGAAGCTTTCTTT.